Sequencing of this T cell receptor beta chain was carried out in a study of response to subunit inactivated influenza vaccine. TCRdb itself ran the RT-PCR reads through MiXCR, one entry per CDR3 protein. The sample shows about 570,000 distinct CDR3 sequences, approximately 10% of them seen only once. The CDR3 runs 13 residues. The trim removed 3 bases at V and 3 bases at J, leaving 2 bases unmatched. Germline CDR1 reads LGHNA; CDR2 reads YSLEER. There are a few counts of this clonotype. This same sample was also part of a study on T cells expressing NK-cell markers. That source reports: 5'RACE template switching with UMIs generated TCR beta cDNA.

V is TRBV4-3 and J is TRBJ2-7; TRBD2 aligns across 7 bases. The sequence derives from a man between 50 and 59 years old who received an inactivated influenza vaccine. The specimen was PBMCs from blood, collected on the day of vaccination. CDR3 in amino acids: CASSQQRGYEQYF. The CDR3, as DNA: TGCGCCAGCAGCCAGCAGCGGGGCTACGAGCAGTACTTC.